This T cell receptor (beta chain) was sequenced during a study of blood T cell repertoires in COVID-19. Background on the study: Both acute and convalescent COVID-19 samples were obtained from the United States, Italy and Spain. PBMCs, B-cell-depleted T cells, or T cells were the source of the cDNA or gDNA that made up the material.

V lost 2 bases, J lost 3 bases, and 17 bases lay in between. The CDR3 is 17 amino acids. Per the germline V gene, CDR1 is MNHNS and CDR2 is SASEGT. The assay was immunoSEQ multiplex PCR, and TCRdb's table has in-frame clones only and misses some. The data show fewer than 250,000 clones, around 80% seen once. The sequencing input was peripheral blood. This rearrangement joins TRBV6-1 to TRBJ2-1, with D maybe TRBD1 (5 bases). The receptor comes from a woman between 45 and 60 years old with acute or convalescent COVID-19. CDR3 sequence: CASSETTGHNFYNEQFF. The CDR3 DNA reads TGTGCCAGCAGTGAAACAACCGGACACAACTTCTACAATGAGCAGTTCTTC.